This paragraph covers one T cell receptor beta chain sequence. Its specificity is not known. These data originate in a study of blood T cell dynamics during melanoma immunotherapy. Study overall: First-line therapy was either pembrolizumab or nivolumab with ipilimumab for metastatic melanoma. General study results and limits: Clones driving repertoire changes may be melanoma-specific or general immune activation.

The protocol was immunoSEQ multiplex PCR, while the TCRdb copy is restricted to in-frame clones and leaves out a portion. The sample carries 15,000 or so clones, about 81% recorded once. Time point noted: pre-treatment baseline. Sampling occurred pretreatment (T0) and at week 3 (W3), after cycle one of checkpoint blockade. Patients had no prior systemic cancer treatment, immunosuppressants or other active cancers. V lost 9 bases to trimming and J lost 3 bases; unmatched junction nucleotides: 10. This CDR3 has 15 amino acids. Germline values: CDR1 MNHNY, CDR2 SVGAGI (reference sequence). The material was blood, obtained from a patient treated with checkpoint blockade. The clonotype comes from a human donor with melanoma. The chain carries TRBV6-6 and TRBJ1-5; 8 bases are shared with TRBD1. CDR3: CASLDRAPINQPQHF. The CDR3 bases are TGTGCCAGTTTGGACAGGGCACCAATCAATCAGCCCCAGCATTTT.